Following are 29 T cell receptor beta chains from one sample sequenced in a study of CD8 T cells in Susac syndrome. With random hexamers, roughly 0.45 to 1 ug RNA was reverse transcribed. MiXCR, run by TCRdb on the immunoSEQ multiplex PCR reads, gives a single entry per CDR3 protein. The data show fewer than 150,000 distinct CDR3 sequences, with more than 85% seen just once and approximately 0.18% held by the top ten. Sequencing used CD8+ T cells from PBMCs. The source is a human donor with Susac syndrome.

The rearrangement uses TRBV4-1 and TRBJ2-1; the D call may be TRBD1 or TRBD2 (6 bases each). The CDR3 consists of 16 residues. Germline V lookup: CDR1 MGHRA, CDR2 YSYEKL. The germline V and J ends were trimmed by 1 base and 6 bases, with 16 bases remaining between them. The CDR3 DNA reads TGCGCCAGCAGCCAAGTGAGGGGGGAAGGGGTCAATGAGCAGTTCTTC. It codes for CASSQVRGEGVNEQFF.

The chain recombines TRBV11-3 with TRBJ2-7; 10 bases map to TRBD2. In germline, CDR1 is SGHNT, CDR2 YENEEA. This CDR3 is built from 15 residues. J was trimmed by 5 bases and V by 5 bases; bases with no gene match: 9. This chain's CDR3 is CASSDNPGTSDEQYF. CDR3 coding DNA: TGTGCCAGCAGCGACAACCCCGGGACTAGCGACGAGCAGTACTTC.

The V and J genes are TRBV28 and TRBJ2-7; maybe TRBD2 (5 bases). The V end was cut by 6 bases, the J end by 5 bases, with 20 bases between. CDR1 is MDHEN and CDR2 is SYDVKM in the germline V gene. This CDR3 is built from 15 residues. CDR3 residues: CASRLPHEGANEQYF. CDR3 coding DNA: TGTGCCAGCAGACTCCCCCATGAGGGAGCGAACGAGCAGTACTTC.

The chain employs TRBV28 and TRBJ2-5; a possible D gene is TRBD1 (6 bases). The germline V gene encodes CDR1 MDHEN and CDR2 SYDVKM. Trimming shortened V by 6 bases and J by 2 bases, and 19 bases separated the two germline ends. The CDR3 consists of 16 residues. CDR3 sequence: CASRVHRDGLQETQYF. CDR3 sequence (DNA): TGTGCCAGCAGGGTTCACAGGGATGGGTTACAAGAGACCCAGTACTTC. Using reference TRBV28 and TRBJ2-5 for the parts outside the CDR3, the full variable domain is DVKVTQSSRYLVKRTGEKVFLECVQDMDHENMFWYRQDPGLGLRLIYFSYDVKMKEKGDIPEGYSVSREKKERFSLILESASTNQTSMYLCASRVHRDGLQETQYFGPGTRLLVL.

The CDR3 sequence is CASIGRSGPYNEQFF. The CDR3 bases are TGTGCCAGCATCGGACGAAGCGGACCCTACAATGAGCAGTTCTTC. The V and J genes are TRBV11-1 and TRBJ2-1; TRBD2 might be the D (5 bases). This CDR3 spans 15 amino acids. V gave up 7 bases and J gave up 2 bases, with 15 bases separating them. CDR1 and CDR2 (germline): SGHAT, FQDESV (reference sequence). The full variable domain, in which reference TRBV11-1 and TRBJ2-1 provide the parts outside the CDR3, is EAEVAQSPRYKITEKSQAVAFWCDPISGHATLYWYRQILGQGPELLVQFQDESVVDDSQLPKDRFSAERLKGVDSTLKIQPAELGDSAMYLCASIGRSGPYNEQFFGPGTRLTVL.

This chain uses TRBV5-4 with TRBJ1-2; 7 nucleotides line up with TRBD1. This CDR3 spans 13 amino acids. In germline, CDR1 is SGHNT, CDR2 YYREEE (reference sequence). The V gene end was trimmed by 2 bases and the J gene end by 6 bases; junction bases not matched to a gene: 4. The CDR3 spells CASSFQGGDGYTF. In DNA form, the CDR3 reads TGTGCCAGCAGCTTCCAGGGGGGCGATGGCTACACCTTC. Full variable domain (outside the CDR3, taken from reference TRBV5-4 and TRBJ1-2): ETGVTQSPTHLIKTRGQQVTLRCSSQSGHNTVSWYQQALGQGPQFIFQYYREEENGRGNFPPRFSGLQFPNYSSELNVNALELDDSALYLCASSFQGGDGYTFGSGTRLTVV.

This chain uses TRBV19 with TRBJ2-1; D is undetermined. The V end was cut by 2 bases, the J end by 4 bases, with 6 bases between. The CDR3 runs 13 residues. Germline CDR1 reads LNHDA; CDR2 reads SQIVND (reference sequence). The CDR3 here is CASSISVYNEQFF. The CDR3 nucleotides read TGTGCCAGTAGTATAAGTGTTTACAATGAGCAGTTCTTC.

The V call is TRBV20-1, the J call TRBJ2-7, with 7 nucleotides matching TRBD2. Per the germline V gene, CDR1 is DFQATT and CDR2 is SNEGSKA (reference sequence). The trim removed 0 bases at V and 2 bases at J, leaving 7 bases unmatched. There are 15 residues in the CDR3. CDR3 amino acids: CSAREISGSAYEQYF. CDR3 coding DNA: TGCAGTGCTAGAGAAATTAGCGGGTCGGCCTACGAGCAGTACTTC.

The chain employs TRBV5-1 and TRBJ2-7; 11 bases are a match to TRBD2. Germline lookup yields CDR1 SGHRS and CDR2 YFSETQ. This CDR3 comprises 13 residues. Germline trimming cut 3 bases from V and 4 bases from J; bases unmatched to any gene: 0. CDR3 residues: CASSWTSGYEQYF. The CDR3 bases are TGCGCCAGCAGCTGGACTAGCGGGTACGAGCAGTACTTC.

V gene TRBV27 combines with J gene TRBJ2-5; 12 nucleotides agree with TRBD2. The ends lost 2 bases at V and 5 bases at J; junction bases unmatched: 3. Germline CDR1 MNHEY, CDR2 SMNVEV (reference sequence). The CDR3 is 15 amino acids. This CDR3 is CASSLASGRAETQYF. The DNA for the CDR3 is TGTGCCAGCAGTTTAGCTAGCGGGAGGGCGGAGACCCAGTACTTC.

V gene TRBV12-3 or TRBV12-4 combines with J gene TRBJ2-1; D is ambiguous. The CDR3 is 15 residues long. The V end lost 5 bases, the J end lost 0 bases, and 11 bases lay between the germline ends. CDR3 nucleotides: TGTGCCAGCAGTCTTTCCCCGAGCTCCTACAATGAGCAGTTCTTC. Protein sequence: CASSLSPSSYNEQFF.

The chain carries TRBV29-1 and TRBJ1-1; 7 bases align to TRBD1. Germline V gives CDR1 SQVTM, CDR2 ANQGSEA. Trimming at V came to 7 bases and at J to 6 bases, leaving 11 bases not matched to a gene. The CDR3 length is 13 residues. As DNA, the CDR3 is TGCAGCGCTGATACTCAGACAGGGCCTGAAGCTTTCTTT. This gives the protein CSADTQTGPEAFF.

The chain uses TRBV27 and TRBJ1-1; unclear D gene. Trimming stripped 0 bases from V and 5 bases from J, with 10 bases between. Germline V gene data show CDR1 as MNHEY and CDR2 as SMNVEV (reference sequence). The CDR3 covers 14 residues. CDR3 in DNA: TGTGCCAGCAGTTTATCGATCCCGGGGACTGAAGCTTTCTTT. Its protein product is CASSLSIPGTEAFF.

The CDR3 nucleotides read TGCGCCAGCAGCTTGAACAGGGAACTTCCCTACGAGCAGTACTTC. Its translation: CASSLNRELPYEQYF. The chain combines TRBV5-1 with TRBJ2-7, with D possibly being TRBD1 (6 bases). Trimming took 1 base from V and 2 from J, leaving 13 bases between them. The germline V gene has CDR1 SGHRS and CDR2 YFSETQ. The CDR3 sequence is 15 residues long.

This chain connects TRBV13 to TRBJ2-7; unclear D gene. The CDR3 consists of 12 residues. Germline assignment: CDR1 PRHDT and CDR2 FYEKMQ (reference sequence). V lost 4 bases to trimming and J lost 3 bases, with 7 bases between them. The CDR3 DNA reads TGTGCCAGCAGCTCGATGGACTACGAGCAGTACTTC. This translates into CASSSMDYEQYF. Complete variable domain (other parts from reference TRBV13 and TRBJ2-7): AAGVIQSPRHLIKEKRETATLKCYPIPRHDTVYWYQQGPGQDPQFLISFYEKMQSDKGSIPDRFSAQQFSDYHSELNMSSLELGDSALYFCASSSMDYEQYFGPGTRLTVT.

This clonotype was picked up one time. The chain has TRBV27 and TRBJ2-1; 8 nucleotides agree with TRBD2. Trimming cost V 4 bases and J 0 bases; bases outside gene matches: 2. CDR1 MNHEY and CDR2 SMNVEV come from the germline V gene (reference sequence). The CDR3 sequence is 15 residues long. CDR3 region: CASSWGTSSYNEQFF. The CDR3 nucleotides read TGTGCCAGCAGTTGGGGGACTAGCTCCTACAATGAGCAGTTCTTC.

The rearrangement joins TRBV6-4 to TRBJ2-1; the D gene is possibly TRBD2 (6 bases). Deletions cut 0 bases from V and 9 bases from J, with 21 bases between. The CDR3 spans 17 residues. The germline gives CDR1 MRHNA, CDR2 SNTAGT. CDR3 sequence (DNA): TGTGCCAGCAGTGACTCGAAAGGGACTCAACCTGTGGGTGAGCAGTTCTTC. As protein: CASSDSKGTQPVGEQFF.

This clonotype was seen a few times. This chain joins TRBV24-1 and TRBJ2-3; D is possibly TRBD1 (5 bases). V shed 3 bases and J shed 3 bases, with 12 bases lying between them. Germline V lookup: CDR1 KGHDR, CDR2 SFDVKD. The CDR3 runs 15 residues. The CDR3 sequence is CATSDPDRETDTQYF. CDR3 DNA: TGTGCCACCAGTGATCCAGACAGAGAAACAGATACGCAGTATTTT.

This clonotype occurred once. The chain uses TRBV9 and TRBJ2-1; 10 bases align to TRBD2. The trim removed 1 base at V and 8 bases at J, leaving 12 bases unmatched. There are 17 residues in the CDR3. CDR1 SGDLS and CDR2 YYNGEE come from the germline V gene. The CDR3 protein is CASSVTNIVLAGDEQFF. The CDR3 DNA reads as TGTGCCAGCAGCGTAACGAACATCGTTCTAGCGGGAGATGAGCAGTTCTTC.

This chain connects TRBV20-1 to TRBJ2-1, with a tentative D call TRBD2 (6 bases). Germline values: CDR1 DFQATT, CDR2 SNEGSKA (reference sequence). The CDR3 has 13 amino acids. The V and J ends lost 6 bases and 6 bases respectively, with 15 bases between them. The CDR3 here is CSALGLVFNEQFF. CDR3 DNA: TGCAGTGCCTTGGGACTCGTTTTCAATGAGCAGTTCTTC.

CDR3 coding DNA: TGTGCCAGCAGCCCAGGCAGCGGAACAGAGGAGCAGTTCTTC. It translates to CASSPGSGTEEQFF. The genes are TRBV9 and TRBJ2-1; possibly TRBD2 for D (5 bases). The CDR3 sequence is 14 residues long. CDR1 and CDR2 from the germline V gene are SGDLS and YYNGEE. The ends were cut back, 4 bases at V and 10 bases at J, with 18 bases in the middle.

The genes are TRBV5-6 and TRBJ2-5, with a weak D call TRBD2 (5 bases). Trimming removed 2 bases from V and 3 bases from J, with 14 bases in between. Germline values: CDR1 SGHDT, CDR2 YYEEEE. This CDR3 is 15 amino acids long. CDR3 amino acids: CASSFLATNKETQYF. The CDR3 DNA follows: TGTGCCAGCAGCTTCCTAGCTACTAACAAAGAGACCCAGTACTTC.

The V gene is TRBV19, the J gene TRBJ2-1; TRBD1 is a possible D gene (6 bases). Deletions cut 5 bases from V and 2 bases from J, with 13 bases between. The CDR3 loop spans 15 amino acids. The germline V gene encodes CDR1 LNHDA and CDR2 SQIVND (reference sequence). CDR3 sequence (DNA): TGTGCCAGTAGTTTGGCCAGGGGTACCTACAATGAGCAGTTCTTC. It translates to CASSLARGTYNEQFF. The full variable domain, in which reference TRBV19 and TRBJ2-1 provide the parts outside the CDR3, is DGGITQSPKYLFRKEGQNVTLSCEQNLNHDAMYWYRQDPGQGLRLIYYSQIVNDFQKGDIAEGYSVSREKKESFPLTVTSAQKNPTAFYLCASSLARGTYNEQFFGPGTRLTVL.

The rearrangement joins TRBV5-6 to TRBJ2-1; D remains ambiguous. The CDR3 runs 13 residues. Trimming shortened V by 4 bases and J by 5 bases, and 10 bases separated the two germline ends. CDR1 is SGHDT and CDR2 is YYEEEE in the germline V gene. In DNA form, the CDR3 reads TGTGCCAGCAGCCCCCCCGGCGACAATGAGCAGTTCTTC. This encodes CASSPPGDNEQFF.

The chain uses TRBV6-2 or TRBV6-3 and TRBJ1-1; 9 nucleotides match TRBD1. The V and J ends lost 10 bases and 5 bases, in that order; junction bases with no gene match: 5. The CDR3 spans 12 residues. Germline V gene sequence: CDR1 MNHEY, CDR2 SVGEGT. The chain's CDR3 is CATQQGATEAFF. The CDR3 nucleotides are TGTGCCACTCAACAGGGGGCAACTGAAGCTTTCTTT.

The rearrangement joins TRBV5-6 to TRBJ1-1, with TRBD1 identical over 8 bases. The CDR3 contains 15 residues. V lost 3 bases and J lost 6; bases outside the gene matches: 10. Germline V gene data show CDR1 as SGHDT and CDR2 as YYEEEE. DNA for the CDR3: TGTGCCAGCAGCTATCGGACAGGGCTCGGCCCTGAAGCTTTCTTT. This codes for CASSYRTGLGPEAFF.

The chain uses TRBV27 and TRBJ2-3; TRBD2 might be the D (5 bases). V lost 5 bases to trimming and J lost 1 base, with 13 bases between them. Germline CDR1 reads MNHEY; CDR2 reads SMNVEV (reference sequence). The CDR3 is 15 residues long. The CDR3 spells CASSPEDFGTDTQYF. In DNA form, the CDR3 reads TGTGCCAGCAGTCCCGAGGACTTTGGCACAGATACGCAGTATTTT.

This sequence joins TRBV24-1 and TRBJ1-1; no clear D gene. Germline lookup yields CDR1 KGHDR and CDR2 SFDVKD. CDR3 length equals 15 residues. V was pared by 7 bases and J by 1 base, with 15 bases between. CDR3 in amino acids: CATSPPGGENTEAFF. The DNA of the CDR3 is TGTGCCACCAGCCCCCCCGGCGGGGAGAACACTGAAGCTTTCTTT.

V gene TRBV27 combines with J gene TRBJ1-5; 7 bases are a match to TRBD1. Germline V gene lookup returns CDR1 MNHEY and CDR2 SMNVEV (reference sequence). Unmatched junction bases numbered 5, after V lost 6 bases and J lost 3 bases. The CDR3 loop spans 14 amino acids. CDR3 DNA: TGTGCCAGCAGGATCGGGACAGACAATCAGCCCCAGCATTTT. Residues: CASRIGTDNQPQHF.